Listed below are T cell receptor beta chains from one sample, sequenced in a study of breast tumors, draining lymph nodes, adjacent tissues. TCRdb reanalysed the multiplex PCR reads using MiXCR and keeps one entry per CDR3 protein. The data show fewer than 300,000 distinct CDR3 sequences, about 32% seen once. Material for sequencing was axillary lymph node tissue. The receptors were sampled from a female donor with breast cancer. Some clones in this sample may be carry-over from other donors' samples. Each CDR3 is given with its conserved first and last residue. The D gene is left open where the match is weak. Clone size appears in some rows only: once, few, many, or a class for an expanded clone.

d_gene	abundance	v_gene	j_gene	CDR3nt	CDR3aa
-	many	TRBV7-9	TRBJ2-5	TGTGCCAGCAGCTTCGGGGACGAGAGGGAGACCCAGTACTTC	CASSFGDERETQYF
-	many	TRBV7-2	TRBJ1-4	TGTGCCAGCAGCTCCCAGACGGAACTAGGCGAAAAACTGTTTTTT	CASSSQTELGEKLFF
TRBD2	once	TRBV7-6	TRBJ2-5	TGTGCCAGCGGTCGGCGGGGGGCCCAGTACTTC	CASGRRGAQYF
-	many	TRBV7-9	TRBJ2-2	TGTGCCAGCAGCTTAATTTTCGGGCAGACTACCGGGGAGCTGTTTTTT	CASSLIFGQTTGELFF
TRBD2	-	TRBV12-5	TRBJ2-7	TGTGCTAGTGGTCTGCTTCCCCCGGGCGGGAGAAACTACGAGCAGTACTTC	CASGLLPPGGRNYEQYF
-	once	TRBV20-1	TRBJ2-3	TGCAGTGCTAGAGGGCCAGGCCTTTTTACCCAGTATTTT	CSARGPGLFTQYF
TRBD2	many	TRBV20-1	TRBJ2-2	TGCAGTGCCTCTCTAGCGGGCGGCACCGGGGAGCTGTTTTTT	CSASLAGGTGELFF
TRBD2	-	TRBV7-2	TRBJ2-2	TGTGCCAGCAGTCCTCCGGGACTAGCGAACACCGGGGAGCTGTTTTTT	CASSPPGLANTGELFF
TRBD2	many	TRBV3-1	TRBJ2-2	TGTGCCAGCAGCCAAGACGCAGCGGGGCACCGGGAGCTGTTTTTT	CASSQDAAGHRELFF
TRBD2	many	TRBV6-6	TRBJ2-5	TGTGCCAGCAGTTCCGGGACTAGCGGGAAAGAGACCCAGTACTTC	CASSSGTSGKETQYF
TRBD1	many	TRBV6-4	TRBJ2-3	TGTGCCAGCAGTGCCCGTACAGGGGGGATGGATACGCAGTATTTT	CASSARTGGMDTQYF
-	many	TRBV29-1	TRBJ1-4	TGCAGCGTTGGAACCCGTGAAAAACTGTTTTTT	CSVGTREKLFF
TRBD2	-	TRBV7-6	TRBJ2-7	TGTGCCAGCAGCATTGGACTAGCGGGAGACAGACAGTACTTC	CASSIGLAGDRQYF
-	-	TRBV19	TRBJ1-5	TGTGCCAGTGACCAAGGGGCCCTCACCAGCAATCAGCCCCAGCATTTT	CASDQGALTSNQPQHF
TRBD1	many	TRBV25-1	TRBJ2-6	TGTGCCAGCAGCACAGGGACAGGGACTGGGGCCAACGTCCTGACTTTC	CASSTGTGTGANVLTF
TRBD1	many	TRBV30	TRBJ1-4	TGTGCCTGGGGACGACAGGGGGGTGAAAAACTGTTTTTT	CAWGRQGGEKLFF
-	-	TRBV20-1	TRBJ2-3	TGCGGTGCTCGTCCGGAGGGCCGGGCCACAGATACGCAGTATTTT	CGARPEGRATDTQYF
-	-	TRBV10-3	TRBJ2-3	TGTGCCATCGTTGGGGGAGGCGCAGATACGCAGTATTTT	CAIVGGGADTQYF
TRBD1	-	TRBV12-3/TRBV12-4	TRBJ1-5	TGTGCCAGCAGGGATACGACAGGGGGTCAGCCCCAGCATTTT	CASRDTTGGQPQHF